The rows below give T cell receptor beta chains drawn from one sample of a study of blood T cell repertoires in COVID-19. The protocol was immunoSEQ multiplex PCR, while the TCRdb copy is restricted to in-frame clones and leaves out a portion. The top ten clones hold 4% of a sample with roughly 310,000 clones, around 87% of them seen once. Input material: peripheral blood. Receptors originate from a woman in her 50s with active or convalescent COVID-19. CDR3s include the opening cysteine and the closing phenylalanine or tryptophan. The order of the fields is D gene, J gene, clone size, V gene, CDR3 protein, CDR3 DNA. The D gene is left open where the match is weak. Clone sizes are given selectively: once, few, many, or a class where the clone is expanded.

d_call: TRBD1; j_call: TRBJ1-1; clone_size: few; v_call: TRBV5-4; cdr3_aa: CASSPGDRANTEAFF; cdr3_nt: TGTGCCAGCAGCCCCGGAGACAGGGCCAACACTGAAGCTTTCTTT
d_call: .; j_call: TRBJ2-2; clone_size: .; v_call: TRBV12-1; cdr3_aa: CASSALRGRGTGELFF; cdr3_nt: TGTGCCAGCAGCGCGTTAAGGGGGCGAGGCACCGGGGAGCTGTTTTTT
d_call: .; j_call: TRBJ2-5; clone_size: .; v_call: TRBV30; cdr3_aa: CAWSPPRTAQYF; cdr3_nt: TGTGCCTGGAGCCCCCCCAGGACAGCCCAGTACTTC
d_call: .; j_call: TRBJ2-1; clone_size: .; v_call: TRBV7-3; cdr3_aa: CASSATTSVRNEQFF; cdr3_nt: TGTGCCAGCAGCGCCACCACTAGTGTTCGCAATGAGCAGTTCTTC
d_call: TRBD1; j_call: TRBJ1-6; clone_size: .; v_call: TRBV27; cdr3_aa: CASSLYTGGINSPLHF; cdr3_nt: TGTGCCAGCAGTTTATATACAGGGGGCATCAATTCACCCCTCCACTTT
d_call: .; j_call: TRBJ2-2; clone_size: .; v_call: TRBV12-5; cdr3_aa: CASGLFGSLTGELFF; cdr3_nt: TGTGCTAGTGGTTTGTTTGGGAGTTTAACCGGGGAGCTGTTTTTT
d_call: TRBD1; j_call: TRBJ2-5; clone_size: .; v_call: TRBV7-9; cdr3_aa: CASSPQTGIETQYF; cdr3_nt: TGTGCCAGCAGCCCCCAGACAGGGATAGAGACCCAGTACTTC
d_call: .; j_call: TRBJ1-5; clone_size: .; v_call: TRBV6-5; cdr3_aa: CASGRAFGNQPQHF; cdr3_nt: TGTGCCAGCGGCAGGGCATTCGGCAATCAGCCCCAGCATTTT
d_call: TRBD2; j_call: TRBJ2-7; clone_size: .; v_call: TRBV28; cdr3_aa: CASSLGGTSGTLEQYF; cdr3_nt: TGTGCCAGCAGTTTAGGGGGGACTAGCGGGACCCTCGAGCAGTACTTC
d_call: TRBD2; j_call: TRBJ2-7; clone_size: .; v_call: TRBV5-5; cdr3_aa: CASSFSGNAEQYF; cdr3_nt: TGTGCCAGCAGCTTTAGCGGGAATGCTGAGCAGTACTTC
d_call: TRBD1; j_call: TRBJ1-1; clone_size: .; v_call: TRBV30; cdr3_aa: CAWKSRDRVNTEAFF; cdr3_nt: TGTGCCTGGAAATCCAGGGACAGGGTAAACACTGAAGCTTTCTTT
d_call: TRBD1; j_call: TRBJ1-1; clone_size: .; v_call: TRBV18; cdr3_aa: CASSPRNRGDTEAFF; cdr3_nt: TGTGCCAGCTCACCACGTAACAGGGGGGACACTGAAGCTTTCTTT
d_call: TRBD2; j_call: TRBJ2-7; clone_size: .; v_call: TRBV29-1; cdr3_aa: CSVVAPGKERGGSYEQYF; cdr3_nt: TGCAGCGTTGTGGCCCCCGGGAAGGAGCGGGGAGGATCCTACGAGCAGTACTTC
d_call: .; j_call: TRBJ2-7; clone_size: .; v_call: TRBV19; cdr3_aa: CASSIPPRDYEQYF; cdr3_nt: TGTGCCAGTAGTATACCCCCGAGGGACTACGAGCAGTACTTC
d_call: .; j_call: TRBJ1-6; clone_size: .; v_call: TRBV7-2; cdr3_aa: CASSFVQRAETLHF; cdr3_nt: TGTGCCAGCAGCTTCGTACAGAGAGCAGAGACCCTCCACTTT
d_call: .; j_call: TRBJ1-4; clone_size: .; v_call: TRBV30; cdr3_aa: CAWTPRGVSELFF; cdr3_nt: TGTGCCTGGACCCCCCGGGGGGTTTCTGAACTGTTTTTT
d_call: .; j_call: TRBJ2-4; clone_size: .; v_call: TRBV27; cdr3_aa: CASSLRSRGNIQYF; cdr3_nt: TGTGCCAGCAGCCTTCGGTCCAGGGGAAACATTCAGTACTTC
d_call: TRBD2; j_call: TRBJ2-2; clone_size: .; v_call: TRBV4-2; cdr3_aa: CASSLSGGGTGELFF; cdr3_nt: TGTGCCAGCAGCCTTAGCGGGGGCGGCACCGGGGAGCTGTTTTTT
d_call: TRBD2; j_call: TRBJ2-1; clone_size: .; v_call: TRBV19; cdr3_aa: CASSMREGTYNEQFF; cdr3_nt: TGTGCCAGTAGTATGCGGGAGGGAACCTACAATGAGCAGTTCTTC
d_call: .; j_call: TRBJ2-7; clone_size: .; v_call: TRBV4-3; cdr3_aa: CASSQVGGEQYF; cdr3_nt: TGCGCCAGCAGCCAAGTTGGAGGCGAGCAGTACTTC
d_call: TRBD2; j_call: TRBJ2-1; clone_size: .; v_call: TRBV7-3; cdr3_aa: CASSLYPISGTSGRRNEQFF; cdr3_nt: TGTGCCAGCAGCTTATACCCTATATCCGGGACTAGCGGGAGGCGTAATGAGCAGTTCTTC
d_call: TRBD1; j_call: TRBJ2-1; clone_size: .; v_call: TRBV28; cdr3_aa: CASSFTGVYNEQFF; cdr3_nt: TGTGCCAGCAGTTTCACAGGGGTCTACAATGAGCAGTTCTTC
d_call: .; j_call: TRBJ2-7; clone_size: .; v_call: TRBV14; cdr3_aa: CASSQGQVLYEQYF; cdr3_nt: TGTGCCAGCAGCCAAGGTCAGGTACTCTACGAGCAGTACTTC
d_call: TRBD2; j_call: TRBJ2-7; clone_size: .; v_call: TRBV7-2; cdr3_aa: CASSLVSAGVKPYEQYF; cdr3_nt: TGTGCCAGCAGCTTAGTTTCAGCGGGAGTAAAGCCCTACGAGCAGTACTTC
d_call: .; j_call: TRBJ1-5; clone_size: .; v_call: TRBV11-3; cdr3_aa: CASRKWGLIQPQHF; cdr3_nt: TGTGCCAGCAGAAAATGGGGGCTCATTCAGCCCCAGCATTTT
d_call: .; j_call: TRBJ2-1; clone_size: .; v_call: TRBV7-2; cdr3_aa: CASSLVRGVNYEQFF; cdr3_nt: TGTGCCAGCAGCTTAGTACGGGGAGTGAACTATGAGCAGTTCTTC